Listed below are T cell receptor beta chains from one sample, sequenced in a study of T-cell reconstitution after alpha-beta-depleted transplantation in children. TCRdb itself ran the PCR reads through MiXCR, one entry per CDR3 protein. This sample has fewer than 250,000 distinct CDR3 sequences, with 6.5% to 9% found just once. Sample: PBMCs, mostly from graft donor cells, taken 180 days after TCRalphabeta/CD19-depleted stem cell transplant. The receptor source for this set is a male patient younger than 18 who had a stem cell transplant for acute lymphoblastic leukemia, so the T cells may come from the graft donor. Both conserved end residues are part of each CDR3. A D gene is named only where the DNA matches it firmly. Only some rows state a clone size, as once, few, many or a class for expanded clones.

j_call	v_call	clone_size	d_call	cdr3_nt	cdr3_aa
TRBJ2-6	TRBV6-2/TRBV6-3	many	NA	TGTGCCAGCAGTTACCATCGTGGGGCCAACGTCCTGACTTTC	CASSYHRGANVLTF
TRBJ2-1	TRBV7-9	many	NA	TGTGCCAGCTCCAGCAATGAGCAGTTCTTC	CASSSNEQFF
TRBJ1-1	TRBV5-4	NA	TRBD1	TGTGCCAGCAGCTTACCGGACAGGGTCACTGAAGCTTTCTTT	CASSLPDRVTEAFF
TRBJ2-1	TRBV4-3	few	NA	TGCGCCAGCAGCCGGGGCGATTACAATGAGCAGTTCTTC	CASSRGDYNEQFF
TRBJ2-7	TRBV3-1	many	NA	TGTGCCAGCAGCTCCCGAACCCGGACAGCGACATTCCCCGCGGGCGAGCAGTACTTC	CASSSRTRTATFPAGEQYF
TRBJ1-2	TRBV4-2	many	NA	TGTGCCAGCAGCCAAGAATGGGGGAGGAACTATGGCTACACCTTC	CASSQEWGRNYGYTF
TRBJ1-2	TRBV4-3	many	NA	TGCGCCAGCAGCCAAGATACAGGTTACTATGGCTACACCTTC	CASSQDTGYYGYTF
TRBJ2-7	TRBV6-6	many	NA	TGTGCCAGCAGAGGCAGGGACTACGAGCAGTACTTC	CASRGRDYEQYF
TRBJ2-3	TRBV20-1	NA	NA	TGCAGTCTCCTTAACGGGTTGAGCACAGATACGCAGTATTTT	CSLLNGLSTDTQYF
TRBJ1-4	TRBV7-9	many	NA	TGTGCCAGCAGCCTGAGGCCCGGACAGCGAGAAAAACTGTTTTTT	CASSLRPGQREKLFF
TRBJ1-1	TRBV10-1	many	NA	TGCGCCAGCAGTCCCACTAGGGTCATGAACACTGAAGCTTTCTTT	CASSPTRVMNTEAFF
TRBJ2-2	TRBV5-4	many	NA	TGTGCCAGCAGCCTACAGGGCACAACCGGGGAGCTGTTTTTT	CASSLQGTTGELFF
TRBJ2-3	TRBV5-8	many	TRBD2	TGTGCCAGCAGCAACCTGGGACTAGACACGCAGTATTTT	CASSNLGLDTQYF
TRBJ1-1	TRBV10-3	many	NA	TGTGCCATCAGTGACTCAACCGGGGCTCGCTACACTGAAGCTTTCTTT	CAISDSTGARYTEAFF
TRBJ2-7	TRBV11-3	NA	NA	TGTGCCAGCAGCTTTTACCGGGGCGACGAGCAGTACTTC	CASSFYRGDEQYF
TRBJ1-5	TRBV18	NA	NA	TGTGCCAGCTCACCGGGGGACCGTAGCAATCAGCCCCAGCATTTT	CASSPGDRSNQPQHF
TRBJ2-5	TRBV11-2	NA	NA	TGTGCCAGCAGCTTAATCGCCCTGGGGGGCCACGGGACCCAGTACTTC	CASSLIALGGHGTQYF
TRBJ1-1	TRBV5-1	many	NA	TGCGCCAGCAGCTTTTCAGCTCAACAGGGTGGGGTGACTGAAGCTTTCTTT	CASSFSAQQGGVTEAFF
TRBJ2-6	TRBV7-4	many	NA	TGTGCCAGCAGCACACCGGACGTCCTGGGGGCCAACGTCCTGACTTTC	CASSTPDVLGANVLTF
TRBJ2-2	TRBV10-3	many	NA	TGTGCCATCAGTGAGTCGTTCTTCTCTAACACCGGGGAGCTGTTTTTT	CAISESFFSNTGELFF
TRBJ2-5	TRBV10-3	many	TRBD1	TGTGCCATCAATACCGGGACAGCCCGAGAGACCCAGTACTTC	CAINTGTARETQYF
TRBJ2-7	TRBV11-1	many	NA	TGTGCCAGCAGCCTGGGAAGGGTCTACGAGCAGTACTTC	CASSLGRVYEQYF
TRBJ1-1	TRBV10-3	many	TRBD1	TGTGCCATCAGTGGACAGGGCACTGAAGCTTTCTTT	CAISGQGTEAFF
TRBJ1-2	TRBV6-1	many	NA	TGTGCCAGCAGTGACTGGATATATGGCTACACCTTC	CASSDWIYGYTF
TRBJ2-5	TRBV7-9	many	NA	TGTGCCAGCAGCCAACCCGGACTACCTCAAGAGACCCAGTACTTC	CASSQPGLPQETQYF
TRBJ2-3	TRBV7-3	many	NA	TGTGCCAGCAGCTTAGGGCGAACGGGGCCCACAGATACGCAGTATTTT	CASSLGRTGPTDTQYF
TRBJ2-1	TRBV14	many	TRBD2	TGTGCCAGCAGCCAGTCTAGCGGGTTTTCCTACAATGAGCAGTTCTTC	CASSQSSGFSYNEQFF
TRBJ2-1	TRBV20-1	many	NA	TGCAGTGCGAGATACTGGGGGAGCTCCTACAATGAGCAGTTCTTC	CSARYWGSSYNEQFF
TRBJ2-3	TRBV20-1	NA	TRBD2	TGCAATGCTAGACGCCCTAGCGGGGTGCCCACAGATACGCAGTATTTT	CNARRPSGVPTDTQYF
TRBJ2-7	TRBV12-3/TRBV12-4	many	TRBD1	TGTGCCAGCAGTTTAGCGCGACAGGGAGTCTACGAGCAGTACTTC	CASSLARQGVYEQYF
TRBJ1-1	TRBV15	many	NA	TGTGCCACCAGCAGAGTCCCGATGGACACTGAAGCTTTCTTT	CATSRVPMDTEAFF
TRBJ2-3	TRBV5-4	few	TRBD2	TGTGCCAGCAGCTTGGAGGGCGGGAGGCCGGATACGCAGTATTTT	CASSLEGGRPDTQYF
TRBJ1-5	TRBV5-5	many	NA	TGTGCCAGCAGCTTATTGATTCCAGGGGATCAGCCCCAGCATTTT	CASSLLIPGDQPQHF
TRBJ2-3	TRBV5-1	many	TRBD2	TGCGCCAGCAGCTTTCCCCGCCTAGCGGGGGGTAGCACAGATACGCAGTATTTT	CASSFPRLAGGSTDTQYF
TRBJ2-1	TRBV7-9	many	NA	TGTGCCGCTCCCACGAGCACCCAAGGGGTAAATGAGCAGTTCTTC	CAAPTSTQGVNEQFF
TRBJ1-2	TRBV28	many	TRBD1	TGTGCCAGCAGTTTCCCCAGGGGGGGTGACTATGGCTACACCTTC	CASSFPRGGDYGYTF
TRBJ1-1	TRBV5-1	many	NA	TGCGCCAGCAGAGGGGGGGGTGAAGCTTTCTTT	CASRGGGEAFF
TRBJ2-2	TRBV10-3	many	TRBD2	TGTGCCATGACTAGCGGAGGGAACACCGGGGAGCTGTTTTTT	CAMTSGGNTGELFF
TRBJ2-6	TRBV3-1	many	NA	TGTGCCAGCAGCCAGTACACGGTCGGGGCCAACGTCCTGACTTTC	CASSQYTVGANVLTF
TRBJ2-1	TRBV24-1	many	TRBD2	TGTGCCACCAATAGCGGGAACTCCTACAATGAGCAGTTCTTC	CATNSGNSYNEQFF
TRBJ2-2	TRBV18	many	TRBD1	TGTGCCAGCTCAAATCGACAGGGTCGAACCGGGGAGCTGTTTTTT	CASSNRQGRTGELFF
TRBJ1-2	TRBV20-1	many	NA	TGCAGTGCTAGAACGGGGGGAGGCGGCTACACCTTC	CSARTGGGGYTF
TRBJ1-4	TRBV29-1	many	NA	TGCAGCGTTGAGGTCGGGGGCTCGAATGAAAAACTGTTTTTT	CSVEVGGSNEKLFF
TRBJ1-5	TRBV6-2/TRBV6-3	medium-sized	NA	TGTGCCAGCAGTTCAGGACAGCTGAATCAGCCCCAGCATTTT	CASSSGQLNQPQHF
TRBJ2-7	TRBV7-6	NA	NA	TGTGCCAGCAGCTTGGGGCAGCTGGTCTACGAGCAGTACTTC	CASSLGQLVYEQYF